This TCR beta chain is drawn from a study of blood T cells in healthy people across ages. A second about 6 to 12 cycle PCR used barcoded and J-beta primers. A tag from a template-switch adaptor with 12 random nucleotides marked each cDNA molecule. TCRdb independently ran MiXCR on the 5' RACE reads; one entry per CDR3 protein. Seen here are hundreds of thousands of distinct CDR3 sequences, about 51% observed once, and the top ten hold approximately 15%. This clonotype was picked up a small number of times. A clone one base away is much larger, so this may be a read error. The sequenced material came from blood. The receptor's source is a woman of 80 years or more in good health.

CDR3 nucleotide sequence: TGCGCCAGCAACCCCCGCGGGGTCCCCACTGAAGCTTTCTTT. Residues: CASNPRGVPTEAFF. The rearrangement uses TRBV5-1 and TRBJ1-1; unclear D gene. Trimming shortened V by 6 bases and J by 4 bases, and 16 bases separated the two germline ends. The germline V gene encodes CDR1 SGHRS and CDR2 YFSETQ. The CDR3 loop spans 14 amino acids.